The present entry profiles one T cell receptor (beta chain) with its context. What it binds is not known. The entry originates in a study of T cells in localized non-small cell lung cancer. Here immunoSEQ multiplex PCR was the method, and the copy in TCRdb shows in-frame clones only, minus some. The sample lists fewer than 25,000 clones; roughly 90% were seen once. Regarding the study as a whole: Elevated blood T cell density was associated with longer overall survival. Uninvolved adjacent lung showed peak T cell clonality, exceeding tumor. In adjacent lung, a median around 52 of the top 100 tumor clones were found. Heterogeneity remains possible because sequencing was limited to only one tumor region.

V was pared by 5 bases and J by 0 bases, with 7 bases between. This CDR3 is built from 14 residues. The germline V gene encodes CDR1 SNHLY and CDR2 FYNNEI. J is TRBJ1-4 and V is TRBV2; unclear D gene. This clonotype originated in a woman aged 35 to 75 with stage I lung adenocarcinoma. The sequences come from peripheral blood, collected before any cancer treatment. CDR3: CASSSGATNEKLFF. As DNA, the CDR3 is TGTGCCAGCAGTTCAGGAGCAACTAATGAAAAACTGTTTTTT.